The rows below give T cell receptor beta chains drawn from one sample of a study of vaccination and CD4 T cells after COVID-19. Antigen specificity for these receptors is unknown. TCRdb re-analysed the PCR reads in MiXCR, keeping a single row per CDR3 protein. Of nearly 5,500 distinct CDR3 sequences listed, around 34% are singletons. The sequencing sample was made of CD4+ T cells from blood, cultured in vitro. These receptors were obtained from a human donor in good health. The CDR3 runs from the conserved cysteine through the conserved F or W. The order of the fields is J gene, CDR3 length, clone size, V gene, D gene, CDR3 DNA, CDR3 protein. D genes are given only for firm matches. Size values are once, few and many counts, or a class for expanded clones, and some rows have none.

j_gene: TRBJ2-5; len: 11; abundance: NA; v_gene: TRBV19; d_gene: NA; CDR3nt: TGTGCCAGTAGAGCAGGGGAGACCCAGTACTTC; CDR3aa: CASRAGETQYF
j_gene: TRBJ2-3; len: 14; abundance: few; v_gene: TRBV6-1; d_gene: TRBD2; CDR3nt: TGTGCCAGCAGTGAAGCGCGGTCTAGCGGGCCGCAGTATTTT; CDR3aa: CASSEARSSGPQYF
j_gene: TRBJ1-2; len: 13; abundance: NA; v_gene: TRBV30; d_gene: NA; CDR3nt: TGTGCCTGGAGTGTTAGTGGGGCAGGGGGCTACACCTTC; CDR3aa: CAWSVSGAGGYTF
j_gene: TRBJ2-4; len: 12; abundance: NA; v_gene: TRBV6-1; d_gene: NA; CDR3nt: TGTGCCACAAAACGCAGTGGGGACATTCAGTACTTC; CDR3aa: CATKRSGDIQYF
j_gene: TRBJ2-7; len: 12; abundance: few; v_gene: TRBV20-1; d_gene: NA; CDR3nt: TGCAGTGCTACCACCAACCCCTACGAGCAGTACTTC; CDR3aa: CSATTNPYEQYF
j_gene: TRBJ2-3; len: 13; abundance: NA; v_gene: TRBV25-1; d_gene: NA; CDR3nt: TGTGCCACCACAGAGCCCAACACAGATACGCAGTATTTT; CDR3aa: CATTEPNTDTQYF
j_gene: TRBJ2-5; len: 13; abundance: NA; v_gene: TRBV11-2; d_gene: NA; CDR3nt: TGTGCCAGCAGCCCCCCGGGGCAAGAGACCCAGTACTTC; CDR3aa: CASSPPGQETQYF
j_gene: TRBJ2-7; len: 16; abundance: NA; v_gene: TRBV19; d_gene: TRBD2; CDR3nt: TGTGCCAGTAGTATAAGTAGCGGGGGGCCTCCCTACGAGCAGTACTTC; CDR3aa: CASSISSGGPPYEQYF
j_gene: TRBJ1-1; len: 15; abundance: few; v_gene: TRBV27; d_gene: NA; CDR3nt: TGTGCCAGCAGTTTATTTTCCAGGGCGAACACTGAAGCTTTCTTT; CDR3aa: CASSLFSRANTEAFF
j_gene: TRBJ2-2; len: 14; abundance: NA; v_gene: TRBV10-3; d_gene: NA; CDR3nt: TGTGCCATCAGTGAGATAGGGGGGGCCGGGGAGCTGTTTTTT; CDR3aa: CAISEIGGAGELFF
j_gene: TRBJ1-5; len: 14; abundance: NA; v_gene: TRBV12-3/TRBV12-4; d_gene: TRBD1; CDR3nt: TGTGCCAGCAGAGAGACAGGGAATAATCAGCCCCAGCATTTT; CDR3aa: CASRETGNNQPQHF
j_gene: TRBJ1-2; len: 13; abundance: few; v_gene: TRBV20-1; d_gene: TRBD1; CDR3nt: TGCAGTGTCCCAGGGGGGAGTTCGGTTGGCTACACCTTC; CDR3aa: CSVPGGSSVGYTF
j_gene: TRBJ2-7; len: 14; abundance: NA; v_gene: TRBV20-1; d_gene: TRBD2; CDR3nt: TGCGGTGCTCCTCAGTTGACTAGCGGGGGCGAGCAGTACTTC; CDR3aa: CGAPQLTSGGEQYF
j_gene: TRBJ2-2; len: 16; abundance: few; v_gene: TRBV20-1; d_gene: TRBD2; CDR3nt: TGCAGTGCCCTGGGACTAGCGGGGGGATACACCGGGGAGCTGTTTTTT; CDR3aa: CSALGLAGGYTGELFF
j_gene: TRBJ1-2; len: 13; abundance: few; v_gene: TRBV2; d_gene: NA; CDR3nt: TGTGCCACCTCGACTACAGGAATCTATGGCTACACCTTC; CDR3aa: CATSTTGIYGYTF
j_gene: TRBJ1-1; len: 13; abundance: NA; v_gene: TRBV5-1; d_gene: NA; CDR3nt: TGCGCCAGCAGCCCTGGGGGGGGAACTGAAGCTTTCTTT; CDR3aa: CASSPGGGTEAFF
j_gene: TRBJ2-7; len: 15; abundance: NA; v_gene: TRBV11-3; d_gene: TRBD1; CDR3nt: TGTGCCAGCAGCCCGCGATTGGGACAGAGCCACGAGCAGTACTTC; CDR3aa: CASSPRLGQSHEQYF
j_gene: TRBJ1-2; len: 14; abundance: few; v_gene: TRBV6-1; d_gene: TRBD1; CDR3nt: TGTGCCAGCAGTAGGGACAGTGCTAACTATGGCTACACCTTC; CDR3aa: CASSRDSANYGYTF
j_gene: TRBJ2-3; len: 16; abundance: NA; v_gene: TRBV14; d_gene: NA; CDR3nt: TGTGCCAGCAGCCAATGGACGGGGACTGGTGCAGATACGCAGTATTTT; CDR3aa: CASSQWTGTGADTQYF
j_gene: TRBJ1-2; len: 14; abundance: NA; v_gene: TRBV18; d_gene: TRBD1; CDR3nt: TGTGCCAGCTCACCTGGACAGGGTGACTATGGCTACACCTTC; CDR3aa: CASSPGQGDYGYTF
j_gene: TRBJ1-2; len: 13; abundance: NA; v_gene: TRBV6-1; d_gene: NA; CDR3nt: TGTGCCAGCAGTGCATCAGGGTACTATGGCTACACCTTC; CDR3aa: CASSASGYYGYTF
j_gene: TRBJ1-6; len: 14; abundance: medium-sized; v_gene: TRBV6-2/TRBV6-3; d_gene: NA; CDR3nt: TGTGCCAGCGGGAGGACAGTGTTTAATTCACCCCTCCACTTT; CDR3aa: CASGRTVFNSPLHF
j_gene: TRBJ1-2; len: 15; abundance: NA; v_gene: TRBV15; d_gene: TRBD1; CDR3nt: TGTGCCACCAGCAGAGTAGACAGGGGGGGCTATGGCTACACCTTC; CDR3aa: CATSRVDRGGYGYTF